Presented here are 24 T cell receptor beta chains from one specimen sequenced in a study of T cell responses to AZD1222 COVID-19 vaccine. Measured with immunoSEQ multiplex PCR; TCRdb has only the in-frame clones, and not every one. The sample lists 200,000 or so clones, around 93% seen once, with 9.2% in the top ten. This material consisted of peripheral blood, taken on day 0 of AZD1222 vaccination. All receptors come from an adult in good health.

The chain carries TRBV3-1 (or the pseudogene TRBV3-2) and TRBJ2-7; 8 nucleotides line up with TRBD1. Germline trimming cut 1 base from V and 4 bases from J; bases unmatched to any gene: 6. Germline CDR1 reads LGHDT; CDR2 reads YNNKEL (reference sequence). This CDR3 comprises 15 residues. The CDR3 DNA reads TGTGCCAGCAGCCAAGGGACAGGGCCACTTTACGAGCAGTACTTC. Amino acid sequence: CASSQGTGPLYEQYF.

This sequence joins TRBV12-2 and TRBJ2-3; the table assigns TRBD1, which was not confirmed against the DNA. TRBV12-2 represents a pseudogene. The CDR3 sequence is 20 residues long. The CDR3 spells CASRLNPPRGTGARTDTQYF. The CDR3 region has the DNA TGTGCAAGTCGCTTAAATCCTCCCCGCGGGACAGGGGCCCGCACAGATACGCAGTATTTT.

The genes are TRBV4-1 and TRBJ2-3; TRBD2 aligns across 8 bases. Germline lookup yields CDR1 MGHRA and CDR2 YSYEKL. The V and J ends lost 4 bases and 6 bases, in that order; junction bases with no gene match: 9. The length of the CDR3 is 15 residues. CDR3 loop: CASSPPAGEGDTQYF. CDR3 in DNA: TGCGCCAGCAGCCCCCCAGCGGGAGAGGGGGATACGCAGTATTTT.

The V call is TRBV9, the J call TRBJ2-4; 9 bases fit TRBD1. CDR1 and CDR2 from the germline V gene are SGDLS and YYNGEE. The ends lost 3 bases at V and 6 bases at J; junction bases unmatched: 7. The CDR3 consists of 15 residues. The CDR3 sequence is CASSEWGQGRNIQYF. The DNA of the CDR3 is TGTGCCAGCAGCGAATGGGGACAGGGTCGAAACATTCAGTACTTC.

This clone was found a few times. The chain couples TRBV11-2 to TRBJ1-5; 7 bases are a match to TRBD1. The CDR3 is 14 amino acids. Per germline, CDR1 SGHAT and CDR2 FQNNGV. The ends lost 5 bases at V and 2 bases at J; junction bases unmatched: 3. The CDR3 reads CASSPGTGNQPQHF. DNA for the CDR3: TGTGCCAGCAGCCCGGGGACAGGCAATCAGCCCCAGCATTTT.

The rearrangement uses TRBV28 and TRBJ1-4, with D tentatively TRBD1 (6 bases). The CDR3 extends over 12 amino acids. The germline V gene has CDR1 MDHEN and CDR2 SYDVKM. V was trimmed by 4 bases and J by 16 bases, leaving 16 bases between them. The CDR3 spells CASSSPHRAGFF. CDR3 bases: TGTGCCAGCAGTTCCCCTCACAGGGCCGGGTTTTTT.

The chain is built from TRBV7-8 and TRBJ1-2, with 7 nucleotides matching TRBD1. V shed 5 bases, J shed 7 bases, and the junction held 10 bases outside the gene matches. The CDR3 consists of 14 residues. Germline assignment: CDR1 SGHVS and CDR2 FQNEAQ. The CDR3 protein is CASSRQGGEFGYTF. The DNA of the CDR3 is TGTGCCAGCAGCCGACAGGGTGGGGAATTTGGCTACACCTTC.

The chain links TRBV5-6 to TRBJ1-3, with 7 bases that match TRBD1. Unmatched junction bases numbered 15, after V lost 4 bases and J lost 2 bases. This CDR3 comprises 18 residues. The V gene's germline CDR1 is SGHDT and CDR2 YYEEEE. The CDR3 is CASSLRGQRLVPGNTIYF. The DNA for the CDR3 is TGTGCCAGCAGCCTGCGGGGACAGCGCCTAGTCCCTGGAAACACCATATATTTT.

The rearrangement uses TRBV13 and TRBJ1-1; 8 bases align to TRBD1. Trimming cost V 2 bases and J 9 bases; bases outside gene matches: 5. Germline V gene sequence: CDR1 PRHDT, CDR2 FYEKMQ (reference sequence). CDR3 size: 13 residues. The CDR3 DNA sequence: TGTGCCAGCAGCTTATTCAGGGGGCGCCAAGCTTTCTTT. Residues: CASSLFRGRQAFF.

The rearrangement links TRBV6-5 to TRBJ2-7; D unclear. The germline V gene has CDR1 MNHEY and CDR2 SVGAGI. The CDR3 covers 12 residues. V was clipped by 7 bases and J by 2 bases, with 9 bases between them. In DNA form, the CDR3 reads TGTGCCAGCACAGGCGGTACCTACGAGCAGTACTTC. Its translation is CASTGGTYEQYF.

This chain links TRBV6-4 with TRBJ2-3; the match to TRBD2 covers 12 bases. Germline CDR1 is MRHNA and CDR2 is SNTAGT. After removal of 5 bases from V and 3 bases from J, the junction contained 3 bases not matched to a gene. This CDR3 region has 15 residues. The CDR3 DNA follows: TGTGCCAGCAGTCAGACTAGCGGGAGTACAGATACGCAGTATTTT. Encoded protein: CASSQTSGSTDTQYF.

V gene TRBV4-3 combines with J gene TRBJ2-1; no clear D gene. Trimming left V 4 bases short and J 4 bases short, with 17 bases between. The CDR3 is made up of 16 amino acids. CDR1 is LGHNA, CDR2 YSLEER, per germline. The chain's CDR3 is CASSLGPLGGYNEQFF. The CDR3 coding sequence is TGCGCCAGCAGCCTCGGGCCTCTGGGCGGTTACAATGAGCAGTTCTTC.

This sequence joins TRBV29-1 and TRBJ1-3; TRBD1 matches 8 bases. V was clipped by 7 bases and J by 2 bases; unmatched bases: 10. The CDR3 loop spans 15 amino acids. Germline assignment: CDR1 SQVTM and CDR2 ANQGSEA. CDR3 in DNA: TGCAGCGCTACGACAGGGGACTTGGCTGGAAACACCATATATTTT. It yields the protein CSATTGDLAGNTIYF.

The chain links TRBV7-9 to TRBJ2-3; unclear D gene. Germline V gives CDR1 SEHNR, CDR2 FQNEAQ (reference sequence). V was pared by 5 bases and J by 3 bases, with 12 bases between. CDR3 length: 14 residues. CDR3: CASSEEIATDTQYF. CDR3 bases: TGTGCCAGCAGCGAAGAGATTGCAACAGATACGCAGTATTTT.

The chain employs TRBV12-3 or TRBV12-4 and TRBJ1-2; D is unclear. Trimming took 3 bases from V and 2 from J, leaving 7 bases between them. The CDR3 contains 13 residues. CDR3 loop: CASSFDGNYGYTF. As DNA, the CDR3 is TGTGCCAGCAGTTTTGACGGCAACTATGGCTACACCTTC.

The chain is built from TRBV5-1 and TRBJ2-7, with 11 positions matching TRBD1. The CDR3 loop spans 14 amino acids. Germline V gene lookup returns CDR1 SGHRS and CDR2 YFSETQ. The trim removed 4 bases at V and 7 bases at J, leaving 7 bases unmatched. The CDR3 DNA follows: TGCGCCAGCAGCCAAGGACAGGGGGCAAGGGAGCAGTACTTC. This sequence encodes CASSQGQGAREQYF.

Turning to this clone: Compared with germline, one end of the junction differs, possibly owing to a read error. The chain links TRBV3-1 (or the pseudogene TRBV3-2) to TRBJ1-4, with D perhaps matching TRBD1 (6 bases). Per germline, CDR1 LGHDT and CDR2 YNNKEL (reference sequence). The CDR3 runs 13 residues. In nucleotides, the CDR3 is TGTGCCAGCAAAGGGAGGGGGATGAAAAGTTGGCTTTTT. Its translation: CASKGRGMKSWLF.

The chain recombines TRBV5-6 with TRBJ2-7, with a possible D match to TRBD2 (5 bases). V was pared by 5 bases and J by 3 bases, with 12 bases between. Germline V CDR1 and CDR2: SGHDT, YYEEEE. The CDR3 runs to 13 residues. CDR3 DNA: TGTGCCAGCAGTTCGGGAAACCTCTACGAGCAGTACTTC. Translation: CASSSGNLYEQYF.

V usage is TRBV28 and J usage is TRBJ2-7, with a tentative D call TRBD1 (5 bases). This CDR3 contains 13 residues. Per the germline V gene, CDR1 is MDHEN and CDR2 is SYDVKM. Trimming took 3 bases from V and 2 from J, leaving 8 bases between them. Here the CDR3 reads CASSLGQTYEQYF. The CDR3, as DNA: TGTGCCAGCAGTTTGGGGCAGACCTACGAGCAGTACTTC.

The gene calls are TRBV5-1 and TRBJ2-1; no clear D. The CDR3 sequence is 12 residues long. Germline values: CDR1 SGHRS, CDR2 YFSETQ. V gave up 0 bases and J gave up 5 bases, with 3 bases separating them. For the CDR3, the DNA is TGCGCCAGCAGCTTGGTGGACAATGAGCAGTTCTTC. Translating it yields CASSLVDNEQFF.

V gene TRBV4-2 combines with J gene TRBJ2-1; no definite D call. The CDR3 sequence is 11 residues long. V lost 2 bases and J 4 bases, leaving 0 bases between the germline ends. The germline gives CDR1 LGHNA, CDR2 YNFKEQ. Here the CDR3 reads CASSQYNEQFF. In DNA form, the CDR3 reads TGTGCCAGCAGCCAATACAATGAGCAGTTCTTC.

The genes are TRBV25-1 and TRBJ2-2, with TRBD1 as a possible D gene (5 bases). Trimming removed 1 base at V and 4 bases at J, with 10 bases between. Per germline, CDR1 MGHDK and CDR2 SYGVNS. The CDR3 consists of 15 residues. CDR3 sequence: CASSEFTRATGELFF. The DNA of the CDR3 is TGTGCCAGCAGTGAATTTACCAGGGCCACCGGGGAGCTGTTTTTT.

The V gene is TRBV5-1, the J gene TRBJ1-1, with D maybe TRBD1 (5 bases). CDR3 length: 15 amino acids. Deletions cut 0 bases from V and 5 bases from J, with 14 bases between. The germline V gene has CDR1 SGHRS and CDR2 YFSETQ. The DNA for the CDR3 is TGCGCCAGCAGCTTGGATGCAGGGAAGTTGACTGAAGCTTTCTTT. Translation gives CASSLDAGKLTEAFF. Full variable domain (outside the CDR3, taken from reference TRBV5-1 and TRBJ1-1): KAGVTQTPRYLIKTRGQQVTLSCSPISGHRSVSWYQQTPGQGLQFLFEYFSETQRNKGNFPGRFSGRQFSNSRSEMNVSTLELGDSALYLCASSLDAGKLTEAFFGQGTRLTVV.

V is TRBV4-2 and J is TRBJ1-4; D is possibly TRBD1 (6 bases). Deletions cut 5 bases from V and 0 bases from J, with 13 bases between. The germline gives CDR1 LGHNA, CDR2 YNFKEQ. The CDR3 is 16 residues long. CDR3 nucleotide sequence: TGTGCCAGCAGCGCAGCGGGGGCCGCAACTAATGAAAAACTGTTTTTT. Its translation is CASSAAGAATNEKLFF.